These 20 T cell receptor beta chains were sequenced from one sample in a study of blood T cell repertoires in COVID-19. Data came from immunoSEQ multiplex PCR; TCRdb stores just in-frame clones and leaves some out. The top ten clones hold more than 15% of a sample with around 65,000 clones, around 82% of them seen once. The sequenced material came from peripheral blood. Receptors were obtained from a man older than 75 with active COVID-19.

The J gene is TRBJ1-2, the V gene TRBV14; D uncertain. The CDR3 loop spans 17 amino acids. Germline loops: CDR1 SGHDN, CDR2 FVKESK. The V and J ends lost 0 bases and 9 bases respectively, with 23 bases between them. The CDR3 region has the DNA TGTGCCAGCAGCCAAGATTCGTTTGACTATATCTATTCTCGCTACACCTTC. This sequence encodes CASSQDSFDYIYSRYTF.

V usage is TRBV5-1 and J usage is TRBJ2-7; tentatively, D is TRBD1 (5 bases). The CDR3 is 14 amino acids. Per the germline V gene, CDR1 is SGHRS and CDR2 is YFSETQ. V lost 2 bases to trimming and J lost 4 bases, with 13 bases between them. CDR3 sequence reads: CASSFLPGAYEQYF. DNA of the CDR3: TGCGCCAGCAGCTTTCTACCTGGGGCTTACGAGCAGTACTTC.

CDR3 coding DNA: TGTGCCAGCTCACGCGTTCCTCTAAAGGGGACTAATGAAAAACTGTTTTTT. Protein sequence: CASSRVPLKGTNEKLFF. The chain has TRBV18 and TRBJ1-4, with D perhaps matching TRBD1 (5 bases). Trimming removed 4 bases at V and 2 bases at J, with 17 bases between. Germline V gives CDR1 KGHSH, CDR2 LQKENI. The CDR3 length is 17 residues.

The CDR3 reads CSGAGFRDRGAGELFF. In DNA, the CDR3 is TGCAGCGGCGCAGGATTTAGGGACAGGGGGGCCGGGGAGCTGTTTTTT. The chain carries TRBV29-1 and TRBJ2-2, with TRBD1 matching 11 bases. Trimming took 7 bases from V and 6 from J; bases not matched to a gene: 13. Germline CDR1 and CDR2: SQVTM and ANQGSEA. The CDR3 covers 16 residues.

The rearrangement joins TRBV27 to TRBJ1-3; 7 positions match TRBD1. Germline CDR1 is MNHEY and CDR2 is SMNVEV (reference sequence). With 5 bases clipped from V and 0 bases from J, the junction kept 4 bases outside the gene matches. The CDR3 is 15 residues long. The CDR3 region has the DNA TGTGCCAGCAGTCCGGACAGGAACTCTGGAAACACCATATATTTT. It is translated as CASSPDRNSGNTIYF.

This chain links TRBV29-1 with TRBJ2-1, with D perhaps matching TRBD1 (5 bases). The CDR3 has 13 amino acids. Germline-derived CDR1 and CDR2 are SQVTM and ANQGSEA. Trimming took off 6 bases at V and 5 bases at J, with 14 bases between the two ends. The CDR3 loop is CSVPRDSNNEQFF. CDR3 bases: TGCAGCGTCCCACGAGACAGCAACAATGAGCAGTTCTTC.

The chain joins TRBV5-5 to TRBJ1-5, with 7 bases lining up with TRBD1. The CDR3 contains 12 residues. The V and J ends lost 5 bases and 7 bases, in that order; junction bases with no gene match: 3. CDR1 and CDR2 from the germline V gene are SGHKS and YYEKEE (reference sequence). This CDR3 reads CASSTGDQPQHF. In nucleotides, the CDR3 is TGTGCCAGCAGTACAGGGGACCAGCCCCAGCATTTT.

V and J are TRBV6-5 and TRBJ1-5, with a possible D match to TRBD1 (5 bases). V shed 6 bases and J shed 2 bases, with 14 bases lying between them. CDR1 MNHEY and CDR2 SVGAGI come from the germline V gene. The CDR3 length is 15 residues. CDR3 in amino acids: CASSELGGGNQPQHF. The DNA of the CDR3 is TGTGCCAGCAGCGAGCTGGGAGGGGGCAATCAGCCCCAGCATTTT.

The V and J genes are TRBV19 and TRBJ2-2; 8 bases agree with TRBD1. V trimming: 8 bases; J trimming: 0 bases; junction bases outside the gene matches: 5. Per germline, CDR1 LNHDA and CDR2 SQIVND (reference sequence). The CDR3 has 15 residues. CDR3 loop: CASHPGQANTGELFF. In DNA, the CDR3 is TGTGCCAGTCACCCGGGACAGGCGAACACCGGGGAGCTGTTTTTT.

This chain uses TRBV7-9 with TRBJ2-7; 8 bases are a match to TRBD1. The J segment lost 5 bases and the V segment lost 3 bases, leaving 3 bases of the junction unmatched. The germline gives CDR1 SEHNR, CDR2 FQNEAQ (reference sequence). CDR3 size: 13 residues. CDR3: CASSFIQGDEQYF. CDR3 bases: TGTGCCAGCAGCTTCATACAGGGGGACGAGCAGTACTTC.

The gene calls are TRBV7-3 and TRBJ1-6; 7 nucleotides align to TRBD1. The CDR3 consists of 14 residues. The germline CDR1 and CDR2 sequences are SGHTA and FQGTGA. V was pared by 4 bases and J by 5 bases, with 2 bases of the junction left unmatched. This CDR3 reads CASSSGTDNSPLHF. CDR3 DNA: TGTGCCAGCAGCTCCGGGACAGATAATTCACCCCTCCACTTT.

The chain is built from TRBV5-8 and TRBJ1-3; possibly TRBD1 for D (5 bases). The V end was cut by 1 base, the J end by 0 bases, with 11 bases between. Germline V gene data show CDR1 as SGHTS and CDR2 as YDEGEE. The CDR3 totals 16 residues. The CDR3 protein is CASSLTDTLSGNTIYF. The CDR3, as DNA: TGTGCCAGCAGCTTGACGGACACCCTCTCTGGAAACACCATATATTTT.

In its sample, this clone was seen once. V is TRBV19 and J is TRBJ2-7; tentatively, D is TRBD1 (5 bases). Germline V gene sequence: CDR1 LNHDA, CDR2 SQIVND (reference sequence). The CDR3 is 17 amino acids. Trimming took 8 bases from V and 3 from J, leaving 26 bases between them. The chain's CDR3 is CASRVSIRGGVDYEQYF. In DNA form, the CDR3 reads TGTGCCAGTCGTGTCTCGATTAGGGGCGGTGTGGACTACGAGCAGTACTTC.

The chain joins TRBV4-2 to TRBJ1-2; the D gene is possibly TRBD1 (6 bases). The CDR3 contains 14 residues. CDR1 is LGHNA, CDR2 YNFKEQ, per germline. V lost 0 bases, J lost 6 bases, and 11 bases lay in between. CDR3 residues: CASSQEFRGDGYTF. The CDR3 DNA sequence: TGTGCCAGCAGCCAAGAGTTCAGGGGCGATGGCTACACCTTC.

This clone was detected only once. This chain links TRBV5-4 with TRBJ2-2; possibly TRBD1 for D (5 bases). The CDR3 totals 15 residues. The ends were cut back, 1 base at V and 1 base at J, with 8 bases in the middle. The germline V gene encodes CDR1 SGHNT and CDR2 YYREEE (reference sequence). For the CDR3, the DNA is TGTGCCAGCAGCTTGCAGGGCAGGAACACCGGGGAGCTGTTTTTT. It codes for CASSLQGRNTGELFF. The full variable domain, completed using reference TRBV5-4 and TRBJ2-2, is ETGVTQSPTHLIKTRGQQVTLRCSSQSGHNTVSWYQQALGQGPQFIFQYYREEENGRGNFPPRFSGLQFPNYSSELNVNALELDDSALYLCASSLQGRNTGELFFGEGSRLTVL.

This CDR3 reads CASSETSGITYEQYF. CDR3 DNA: TGTGCCAGTAGCGAGACTAGCGGGATTACCTACGAGCAGTACTTC. J is TRBJ2-7 and V is TRBV19, with TRBD2 identical over 11 bases. CDR3 length equals 15 residues. The V segment lost 6 bases and the J segment 2 bases; nucleotides outside the gene matches: 6. Germline CDR1 reads LNHDA; CDR2 reads SQIVND (reference sequence).

The V call is TRBV10-3, the J call TRBJ2-7, with D maybe TRBD2 (6 bases). The CDR3 sequence is 13 residues long. Germline V lookup: CDR1 ENHRY, CDR2 SYGVKD. V was trimmed by 6 bases and J by 6 bases, leaving 15 bases between them. The CDR3: CAIRPRERAEQYF. In DNA, the CDR3 is TGTGCCATCAGACCTCGGGAGAGGGCCGAGCAGTACTTC.

The rearrangement uses TRBV11-2 and TRBJ2-7; 10 nucleotides agree with TRBD2. CDR1 is SGHAT, CDR2 FQNNGV, per germline. Trimming cost V 3 bases and J 0 bases; bases outside gene matches: 2. The CDR3 contains 15 residues. The CDR3 region is CASSFSGGSSYEQYF. Here the CDR3 DNA reads TGTGCCAGCAGCTTTAGCGGGGGGAGCTCCTACGAGCAGTACTTC. Looking up the rest from reference TRBV11-2 and TRBJ2-7 gives the full variable domain: EAGVAQSPRYKIIEKRQSVAFWCNPISGHATLYWYQQILGQGPKLLIQFQNNGVVDDSQLPKDRFSAERLKGVDSTLKIQPAKLEDSAVYLCASSFSGGSSYEQYFGPGTRLTVT.

This chain links TRBV6-5 with TRBJ1-1, with a weak D call TRBD1 (5 bases). Germline CDR1 reads MNHEY; CDR2 reads SVGAGI. The CDR3 totals 15 residues. V was pared by 0 bases and J by 3 bases, with 11 bases between. For the CDR3, the DNA is TGTGCCAGCAGTTACTCCCGGGGCGGGGACACTGAAGCTTTCTTT. This translates into CASSYSRGGDTEAFF.

The CDR3 protein is CATSDPGTSGSYEQFF. CDR3 DNA: TGTGCCACCAGTGACCCCGGGACTAGCGGGAGTTATGAGCAGTTCTTC. This chain joins TRBV24-1 and TRBJ2-1; TRBD2 agrees at 14 bases. The CDR3 is 16 residues long. V shed 4 bases and J 8 bases; nucleotides not matched to a gene: 6. Germline V gives CDR1 KGHDR, CDR2 SFDVKD.